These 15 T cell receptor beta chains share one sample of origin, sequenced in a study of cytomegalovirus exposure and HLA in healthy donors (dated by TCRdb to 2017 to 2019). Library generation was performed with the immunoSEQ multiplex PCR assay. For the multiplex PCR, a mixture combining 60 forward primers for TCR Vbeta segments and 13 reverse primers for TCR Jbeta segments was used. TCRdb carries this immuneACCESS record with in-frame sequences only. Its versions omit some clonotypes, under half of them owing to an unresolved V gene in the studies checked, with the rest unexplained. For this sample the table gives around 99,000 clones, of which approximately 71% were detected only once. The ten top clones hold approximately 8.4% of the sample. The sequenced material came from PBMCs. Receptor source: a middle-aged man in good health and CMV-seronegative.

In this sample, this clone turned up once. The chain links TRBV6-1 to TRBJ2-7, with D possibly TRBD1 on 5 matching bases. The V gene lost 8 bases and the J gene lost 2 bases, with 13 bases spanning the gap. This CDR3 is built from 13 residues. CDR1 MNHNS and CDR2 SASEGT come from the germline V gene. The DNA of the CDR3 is TGTGCCAGCGAGACAGCCTACCCCTACGAGCAGTACTTC. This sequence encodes CASETAYPYEQYF.

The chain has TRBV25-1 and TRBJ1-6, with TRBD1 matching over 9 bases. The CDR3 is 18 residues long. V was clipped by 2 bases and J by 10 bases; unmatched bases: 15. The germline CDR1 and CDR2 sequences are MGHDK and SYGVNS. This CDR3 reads CASSEPYERGQGRSPLHF. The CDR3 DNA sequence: TGTGCCAGCAGTGAACCTTACGAAAGGGGACAGGGAAGATCACCCCTCCACTTT.

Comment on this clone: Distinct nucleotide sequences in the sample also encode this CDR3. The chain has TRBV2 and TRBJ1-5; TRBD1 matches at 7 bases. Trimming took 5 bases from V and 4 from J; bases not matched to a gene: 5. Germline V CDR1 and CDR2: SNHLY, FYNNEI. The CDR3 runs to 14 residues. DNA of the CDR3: TGTGCCAGCAGTCGGGACAGAGGAAATCAGCCCCAGCATTTT. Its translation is CASSRDRGNQPQHF.

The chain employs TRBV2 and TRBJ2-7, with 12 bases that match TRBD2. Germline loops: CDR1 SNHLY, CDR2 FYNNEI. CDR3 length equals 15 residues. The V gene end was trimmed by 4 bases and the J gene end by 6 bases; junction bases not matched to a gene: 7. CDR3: CASSGEGLAGSEQYF. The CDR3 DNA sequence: TGTGCCAGCAGTGGCGAGGGACTAGCGGGCAGCGAGCAGTACTTC.

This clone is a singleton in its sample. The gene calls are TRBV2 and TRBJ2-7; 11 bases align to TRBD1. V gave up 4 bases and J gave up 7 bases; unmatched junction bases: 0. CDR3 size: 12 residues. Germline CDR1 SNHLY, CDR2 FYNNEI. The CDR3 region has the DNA TGTGCCAGCAGTGGGGACAGGGGGGAGCAGTACTTC. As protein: CASSGDRGEQYF.

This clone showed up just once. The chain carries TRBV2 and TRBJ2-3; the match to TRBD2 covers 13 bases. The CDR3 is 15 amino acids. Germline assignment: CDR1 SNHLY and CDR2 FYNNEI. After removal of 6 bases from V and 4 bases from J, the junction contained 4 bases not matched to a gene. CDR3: CASRATSGGSDTQYF. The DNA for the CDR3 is TGTGCCAGCAGGGCGACTAGCGGGGGGTCAGATACGCAGTATTTT.

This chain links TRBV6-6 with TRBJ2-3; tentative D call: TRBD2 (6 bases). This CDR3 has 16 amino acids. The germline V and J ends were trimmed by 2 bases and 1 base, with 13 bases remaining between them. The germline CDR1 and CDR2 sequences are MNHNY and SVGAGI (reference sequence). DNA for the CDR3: TGTGCCAGCAGTTACGTGCAAGGGACTCGCACAGATACGCAGTATTTT. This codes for CASSYVQGTRTDTQYF.

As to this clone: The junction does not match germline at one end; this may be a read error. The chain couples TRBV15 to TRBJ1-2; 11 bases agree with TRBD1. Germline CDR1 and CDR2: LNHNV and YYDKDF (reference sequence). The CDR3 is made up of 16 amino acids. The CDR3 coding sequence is TGTGCCCCCAGCAGGGACAGGGGGTTCTTAAGTTATGGCTACACCTTC. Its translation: CAPSRDRGFLSYGYTF.

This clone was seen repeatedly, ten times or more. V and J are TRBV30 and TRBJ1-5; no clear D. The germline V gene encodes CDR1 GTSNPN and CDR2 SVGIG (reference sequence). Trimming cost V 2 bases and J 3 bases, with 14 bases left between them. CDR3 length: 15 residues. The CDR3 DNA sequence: TGTGCCTGGAGTACAACGGGAGGGAACAATCAGCCCCAGCATTTT. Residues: CAWSTTGGNNQPQHF.

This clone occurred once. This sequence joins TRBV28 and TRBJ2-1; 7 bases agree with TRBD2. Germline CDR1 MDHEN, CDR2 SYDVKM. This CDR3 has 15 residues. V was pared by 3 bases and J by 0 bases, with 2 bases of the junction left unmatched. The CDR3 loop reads CASSFWGGSYNEQFF. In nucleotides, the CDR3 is TGTGCCAGCAGTTTTTGGGGGGGCTCCTACAATGAGCAGTTCTTC.

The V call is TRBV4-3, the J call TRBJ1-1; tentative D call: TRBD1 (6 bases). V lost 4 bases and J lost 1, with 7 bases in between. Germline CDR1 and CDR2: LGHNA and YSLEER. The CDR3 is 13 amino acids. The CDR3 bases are TGCGCCAGCAGCCGAGGGGGGAACACTGAAGCTTTCTTT. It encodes CASSRGGNTEAFF.

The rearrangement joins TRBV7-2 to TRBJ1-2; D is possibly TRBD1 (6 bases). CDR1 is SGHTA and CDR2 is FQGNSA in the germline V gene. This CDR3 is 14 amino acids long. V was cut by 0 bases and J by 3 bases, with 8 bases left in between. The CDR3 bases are TGTGCCAGCAGCTTAGCGGACAGTTACTATGGCTACACCTTC. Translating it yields CASSLADSYYGYTF. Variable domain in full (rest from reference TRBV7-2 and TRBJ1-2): GAGVSQSPSNKVTEKGKDVELRCDPISGHTALYWYRQSLGQGLEFLIYFQGNSAPDKSGLPSDRFSAERTGGSVSTLTIQRTQQEDSAVYLCASSLADSYYGYTFGSGTRLTVV.

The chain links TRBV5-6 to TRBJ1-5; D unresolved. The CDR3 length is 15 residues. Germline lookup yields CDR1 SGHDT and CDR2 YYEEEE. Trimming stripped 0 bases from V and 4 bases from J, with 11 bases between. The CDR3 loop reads CASSLGGWENQPQHF. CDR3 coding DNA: TGTGCCAGCAGCTTGGGAGGGTGGGAGAATCAGCCCCAGCATTTT.

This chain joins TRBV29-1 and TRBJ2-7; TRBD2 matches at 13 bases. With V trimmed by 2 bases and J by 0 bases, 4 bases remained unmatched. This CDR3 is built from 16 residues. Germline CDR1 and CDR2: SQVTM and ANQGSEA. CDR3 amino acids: CSVEKRTSGSSYEQYF. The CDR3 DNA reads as TGCAGCGTTGAAAAGAGGACTAGCGGGAGCTCCTACGAGCAGTACTTC.

The CDR3 coding sequence is TGTGCCAGCAGCCGGGACAGCACGGGCTACACCTTC. It specifies CASSRDSTGYTF. The chain is built from TRBV7-2 and TRBJ1-2, with 7 bases that match TRBD1. CDR1 is SGHTA, CDR2 FQGNSA, per germline. V dropped 5 bases and J dropped 8; count of bases not matched to a gene: 5. The CDR3 totals 12 residues.